Below, 13 T cell receptor beta chains from the same sample are listed, as sequenced in a study of blood T cells in healthy people across ages. Together with a sample-barcoded 5' primer, a J-beta primer mix was included in a second PCR lasting about 6 to 11 cycles. In TCRdb, the 5' RACE reads were re-called with MiXCR into one record per CDR3 protein. The data hold around 400,000 distinct CDR3 sequences, with over 45% observed a single time. Sequences were obtained from blood. These receptors all come from a man in his 60s in good health.

V usage is TRBV3-1 and J usage is TRBJ2-1, with D possibly matching TRBD2 (6 bases). This CDR3 has 15 amino acids. The ends were cut back, 0 bases at V and 9 bases at J, with 15 bases in the middle. Germline CDR1 reads LGHDT; CDR2 reads YNNKEL (reference sequence). Here the CDR3 DNA reads TGTGCCAGCAGCCAAGATTGGGCTAGCGCAGGTGAGCAGTTCTTC. It yields the protein CASSQDWASAGEQFF.

V is TRBV3-1 and J is TRBJ2-7, with D unresolved. In germline, CDR1 is LGHDT, CDR2 YNNKEL (reference sequence). Trimming removed 4 bases at V and 6 bases at J, with 10 bases between. This CDR3 is built from 12 residues. The chain's CDR3 is CASSRTTVEQYF. In nucleotides, the CDR3 is TGTGCCAGCAGCCGCACAACGGTCGAGCAGTACTTC.

This clonotype was recorded a few times. J is TRBJ2-7 and V is TRBV20-1, with a weak D call TRBD1 (6 bases). Germline loops: CDR1 DFQATT, CDR2 SNEGSKA (reference sequence). Trimming stripped 4 bases from V and 1 base from J, with 8 bases between. The CDR3 length is 12 residues. The CDR3 sequence: CSAKRGSYEQYF. CDR3 DNA sequence: TGCAGTGCTAAGAGGGGGTCCTACGAGCAGTACTTC.

The chain employs TRBV7-6 and TRBJ1-1; D might be TRBD1 (5 bases). This CDR3 has 15 residues. V lost 6 bases, J lost 3 bases, and 17 bases lay in between. The germline V gene has CDR1 SGHVS and CDR2 FNYEAQ. CDR3 amino acids: CASRPARIRDTEAFF. DNA for the CDR3: TGTGCCAGCAGGCCAGCTAGGATCAGGGACACTGAAGCTTTCTTT.

The chain combines TRBV5-1 with TRBJ2-1; the match to TRBD1 covers 8 bases. CDR1 and CDR2 (germline): SGHRS, YFSETQ. Trimming at V came to 3 bases and at J to 5 bases, leaving 4 bases not matched to a gene. The CDR3 spans 14 residues. The CDR3 spells CASSWTGYDNEQFF. In DNA form, the CDR3 reads TGCGCCAGCAGCTGGACAGGGTATGACAATGAGCAGTTCTTC. Together with reference TRBV5-1 and TRBJ2-1, the CDR3 gives the full variable domain: KAGVTQTPRYLIKTRGQQVTLSCSPISGHRSVSWYQQTPGQGLQFLFEYFSETQRNKGNFPGRFSGRQFSNSRSEMNVSTLELGDSALYLCASSWTGYDNEQFFGPGTRLTVL.

This chain joins TRBV6-2 or TRBV6-3 and TRBJ2-3; D gene unclear. CDR3 size: 14 residues. V shed 5 bases and J shed 0 bases, with 9 bases lying between them. Germline CDR1 reads MNHEY; CDR2 reads SVGEGT. The CDR3 nucleotides read TGTGCCAGCAGTGCAAGCCCTAGCACAGATACGCAGTATTTT. It encodes CASSASPSTDTQYF.

With regard to this clonotype: One end of the junction fails to match germline, which may point to a read error. CDR3 in amino acids: CSAGDRGRETQYF. The CDR3 DNA reads as TGCAGTGCTGGAGACAGGGGGCGGGAGACCCAGTACTTC. The V call is TRBV20-1, the J call TRBJ2-5; TRBD1 matches 10 bases. CDR1 is DFQATT, CDR2 SNEGSKA, per germline (reference sequence). The CDR3 consists of 13 residues.

This chain connects TRBV27 to TRBJ2-5, with D perhaps TRBD2 (5 bases). The CDR3 loop spans 12 amino acids. Germline V gene lookup returns CDR1 MNHEY and CDR2 SMNVEV (reference sequence). Deletions cut 6 bases from V and 0 bases from J, with 5 bases between. The CDR3 DNA follows: TGTGCCAGCAGGGACTACCAAGAGACCCAGTACTTC. It is translated as CASRDYQETQYF.

The V call is TRBV6-2 or TRBV6-3, the J call TRBJ2-7, with 9 bases lining up with TRBD2. With V trimmed by 7 bases and J by 3 bases, 7 bases remained unmatched. Germline-derived CDR1 and CDR2 are MNHEY and SVGEGT. This CDR3 is 14 amino acids long. The CDR3 nucleotides are TGTGCCAGCACGAAGACTAGCGGCCTCTACGAGCAGTACTTC. Translating it yields CASTKTSGLYEQYF.

The rearrangement links TRBV12-5 to TRBJ2-7; the D gene is possibly TRBD1 (6 bases). The germline gives CDR1 LGHNT, CDR2 FRNRAP. V lost 4 bases and J lost 3, with 10 bases in between. The CDR3 is 13 residues long. Here the CDR3 DNA reads TGTGCTAGTGGTTGGGGACACCGCTACGAGCAGTACTTC. Its protein product is CASGWGHRYEQYF.

The chain uses TRBV6-2 or TRBV6-3 and TRBJ2-1, with D perhaps matching TRBD2 (6 bases). The CDR3 runs 14 residues. The germline CDR1 and CDR2 sequences are MNHEY and SVGEGT. With 7 bases removed from V and 0 bases from J, the gap between germline ends came to 10 bases. The CDR3 coding sequence is TGTGCCAGCAAGAAGACTAGCTCCTACAATGAGCAGTTCTTC. Translated: CASKKTSSYNEQFF.

J is TRBJ2-1 and V is TRBV27; possibly TRBD2 for D (7 bases). This CDR3 has 18 residues. The V gene lost 3 bases and the J gene lost 5 bases, with 23 bases spanning the gap. Germline-derived CDR1 and CDR2 are MNHEY and SMNVEV (reference sequence). As DNA, the CDR3 is TGTGCCAGCAGTTTGGCCAAGGGGGGGCCGGGAGCCCACAATGAGCAGTTCTTC. Translating it yields CASSLAKGGPGAHNEQFF.

The genes are TRBV5-1 and TRBJ2-1, with 8 positions matching TRBD1. V dropped 4 bases and J dropped 9; count of bases not matched to a gene: 9. The CDR3 loop spans 14 amino acids. The V gene's germline CDR1 is SGHRS and CDR2 YFSETQ. In nucleotides, the CDR3 is TGCGCCAGCAGCGAAGGACAGGGTTGGAGTGAGCAGTTCTTC. Translating gives CASSEGQGWSEQFF. Full variable domain (outside the CDR3, taken from reference TRBV5-1 and TRBJ2-1): KAGVTQTPRYLIKTRGQQVTLSCSPISGHRSVSWYQQTPGQGLQFLFEYFSETQRNKGNFPGRFSGRQFSNSRSEMNVSTLELGDSALYLCASSEGQGWSEQFFGPGTRLTVL.